This record concerns one TCR beta chain sequence. Its antigen is undetermined. A read error may explain this, as a much larger clone is one base away. The data stem from a study of tumor and adjacent non-tumor tissue in lung cancer. In the study overall: Some 3.9 million productive TCRbeta reads were obtained per sample on average. Findings and limits, study-wide: Patients with more diverse tumor TCRs had worse survival. In normal lung, the top 100 clones were significantly more dominant than in tumor. Tumor tissue had significantly higher TCR diversity than normal lung.

The V and J ends lost 4 bases and 2 bases respectively, with 12 bases between them. Germline assignment: CDR1 MNHNS and CDR2 SASEGT. This CDR3 contains 14 residues. The library came from three nested PCR rounds adapted from ARM-PCR protocols. Each CDR3 protein is one row after TCRdb ran MiXCR on the multiplex PCR reads. The repertoire holds under 140,000 distinct CDR3 sequences, with over 70% as singletons. The template was RNA from unsorted bulk tissue. This TCR was recovered from a man aged 70-80 years with non-small cell lung cancer. The sample consisted of lung tumor tissue. This chain connects TRBV6-1 to TRBJ2-7; D unclear. The CDR3 spells CASSAGYPAYEQYF. Written as DNA, the CDR3 is TGTGCCAGCAGTGCCGGGTATCCCGCCTACGAGCAGTACTTC.